Each of the 6 T cell receptor beta chains below was sequenced from the same sample in a study of blood T cell repertoires in COVID-19. Sequenced by immunoSEQ multiplex PCR; TCRdb stores in-frame clones only, minus some. This table has about 270,000 clones, around 93% appearing once. Sequencing was done on a sample of PBMCs or T cells enriched from blood (not recorded which). Source of these receptors: a man aged 40-49 years who had been exposed to COVID-19.

This clone was seen a handful of times. The chain joins TRBV3-1 (or the pseudogene TRBV3-2) to TRBJ1-1; D ambiguous. V was cut by 4 bases and J by 1 base, with 10 bases left in between. The germline V gene encodes CDR1 LGHDT and CDR2 YNNKEL (reference sequence). The CDR3 covers 14 residues. CDR3 bases: TGTGCCAGCAGCCTCGGGGTTGGGAACACTGAAGCTTTCTTT. The encoded protein is CASSLGVGNTEAFF.

The chain carries TRBV28 and TRBJ2-7; maybe TRBD2 (5 bases). The V and J ends lost 7 bases and 5 bases respectively, with 15 bases between them. Per germline, CDR1 MDHEN and CDR2 SYDVKM. The CDR3 is 13 residues long. CDR3 region: CASNTGFPDEQYF. Written as DNA, the CDR3 is TGTGCCAGCAACACGGGATTTCCTGACGAGCAGTACTTC. Together with reference TRBV28 and TRBJ2-7, the CDR3 gives the full variable domain: DVKVTQSSRYLVKRTGEKVFLECVQDMDHENMFWYRQDPGLGLRLIYFSYDVKMKEKGDIPEGYSVSREKKERFSLILESASTNQTSMYLCASNTGFPDEQYFGPGTRLTVT.

This chain uses TRBV11-2 with TRBJ2-3; D is perhaps TRBD1 (6 bases). Trimming left V 6 bases short and J 3 bases short, with 16 bases between. CDR1 and CDR2 from the germline V gene are SGHAT and FQNNGV. The CDR3 covers 15 residues. The DNA of the CDR3 is TGTGCCAGCAGGCAACCCAGGGGCTGGACAGATACGCAGTATTTT. Its protein is CASRQPRGWTDTQYF.

This clone was detected only once. V and J are TRBV12-2 and TRBJ1-5; the D call in the table, TRBD1, was not verified against the DNA. TRBV12-2 is a listed pseudogene. CDR3 length: 15 residues. CDR3 protein: CASRGRGRGNQPQHF. The CDR3 DNA reads TGTGCAAGTCGTGGCAGGGGGCGAGGCAATCAGCCCCAGCATTTT.

This sequence joins TRBV6-2 or TRBV6-3 and TRBJ2-1; unclear D gene. Germline V CDR1 and CDR2: MNHEY, SVGEGT. The CDR3 is made up of 16 amino acids. Trimming shortened V by 4 bases and J by 0 bases, and 13 bases separated the two germline ends. The CDR3 loop reads CASSWLAADSYNEQFF. CDR3 in DNA: TGTGCCAGCAGTTGGCTCGCGGCGGACTCCTACAATGAGCAGTTCTTC.

This chain joins TRBV29-1 and TRBJ2-1, with D possibly being TRBD2 (5 bases). Germline lookup yields CDR1 SQVTM and CDR2 ANQGSEA. Deletions cut 0 bases from V and 8 bases from J, with 14 bases between. The CDR3 covers 14 residues. CDR3 nucleotide sequence: TGCAGCGTTGAAGATCGGGGAGTGGTGTATGAGCAGTTCTTC. Translation gives CSVEDRGVVYEQFF.